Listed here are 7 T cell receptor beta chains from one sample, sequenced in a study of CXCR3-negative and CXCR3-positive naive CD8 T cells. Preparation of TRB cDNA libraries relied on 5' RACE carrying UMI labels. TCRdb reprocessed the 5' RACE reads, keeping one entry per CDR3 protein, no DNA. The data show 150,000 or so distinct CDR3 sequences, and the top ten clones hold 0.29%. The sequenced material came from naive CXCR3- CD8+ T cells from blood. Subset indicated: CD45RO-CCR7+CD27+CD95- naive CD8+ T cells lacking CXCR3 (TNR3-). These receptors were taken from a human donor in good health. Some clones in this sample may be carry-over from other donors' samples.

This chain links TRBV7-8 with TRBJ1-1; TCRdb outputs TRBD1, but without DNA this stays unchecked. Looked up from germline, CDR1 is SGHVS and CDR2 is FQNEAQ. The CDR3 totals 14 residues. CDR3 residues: CASSENTGGTEAFF.

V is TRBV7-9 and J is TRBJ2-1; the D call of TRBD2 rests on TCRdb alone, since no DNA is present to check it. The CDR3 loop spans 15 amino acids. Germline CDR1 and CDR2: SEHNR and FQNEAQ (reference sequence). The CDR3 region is CASRPTSGAYNEQFF.

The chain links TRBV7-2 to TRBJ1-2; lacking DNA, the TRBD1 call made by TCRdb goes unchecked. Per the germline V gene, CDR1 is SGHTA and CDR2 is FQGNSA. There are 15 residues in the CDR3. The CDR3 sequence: CASSLDGGTAYGYTF.

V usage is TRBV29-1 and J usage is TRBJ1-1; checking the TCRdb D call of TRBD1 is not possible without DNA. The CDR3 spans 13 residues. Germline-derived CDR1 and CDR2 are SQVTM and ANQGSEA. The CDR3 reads CSVEGQGVTEAFF.

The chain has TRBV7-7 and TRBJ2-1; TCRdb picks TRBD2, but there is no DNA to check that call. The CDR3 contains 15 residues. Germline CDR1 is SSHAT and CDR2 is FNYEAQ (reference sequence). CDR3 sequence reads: CASSLGLAGYNEQFF.

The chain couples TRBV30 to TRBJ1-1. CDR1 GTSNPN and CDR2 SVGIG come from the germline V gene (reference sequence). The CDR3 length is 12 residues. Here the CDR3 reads CAWTSMVSEAFF.

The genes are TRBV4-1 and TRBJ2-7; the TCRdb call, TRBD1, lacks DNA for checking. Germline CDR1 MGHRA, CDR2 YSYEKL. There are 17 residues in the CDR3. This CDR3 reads CASSRLPGQGSSTEQYF.